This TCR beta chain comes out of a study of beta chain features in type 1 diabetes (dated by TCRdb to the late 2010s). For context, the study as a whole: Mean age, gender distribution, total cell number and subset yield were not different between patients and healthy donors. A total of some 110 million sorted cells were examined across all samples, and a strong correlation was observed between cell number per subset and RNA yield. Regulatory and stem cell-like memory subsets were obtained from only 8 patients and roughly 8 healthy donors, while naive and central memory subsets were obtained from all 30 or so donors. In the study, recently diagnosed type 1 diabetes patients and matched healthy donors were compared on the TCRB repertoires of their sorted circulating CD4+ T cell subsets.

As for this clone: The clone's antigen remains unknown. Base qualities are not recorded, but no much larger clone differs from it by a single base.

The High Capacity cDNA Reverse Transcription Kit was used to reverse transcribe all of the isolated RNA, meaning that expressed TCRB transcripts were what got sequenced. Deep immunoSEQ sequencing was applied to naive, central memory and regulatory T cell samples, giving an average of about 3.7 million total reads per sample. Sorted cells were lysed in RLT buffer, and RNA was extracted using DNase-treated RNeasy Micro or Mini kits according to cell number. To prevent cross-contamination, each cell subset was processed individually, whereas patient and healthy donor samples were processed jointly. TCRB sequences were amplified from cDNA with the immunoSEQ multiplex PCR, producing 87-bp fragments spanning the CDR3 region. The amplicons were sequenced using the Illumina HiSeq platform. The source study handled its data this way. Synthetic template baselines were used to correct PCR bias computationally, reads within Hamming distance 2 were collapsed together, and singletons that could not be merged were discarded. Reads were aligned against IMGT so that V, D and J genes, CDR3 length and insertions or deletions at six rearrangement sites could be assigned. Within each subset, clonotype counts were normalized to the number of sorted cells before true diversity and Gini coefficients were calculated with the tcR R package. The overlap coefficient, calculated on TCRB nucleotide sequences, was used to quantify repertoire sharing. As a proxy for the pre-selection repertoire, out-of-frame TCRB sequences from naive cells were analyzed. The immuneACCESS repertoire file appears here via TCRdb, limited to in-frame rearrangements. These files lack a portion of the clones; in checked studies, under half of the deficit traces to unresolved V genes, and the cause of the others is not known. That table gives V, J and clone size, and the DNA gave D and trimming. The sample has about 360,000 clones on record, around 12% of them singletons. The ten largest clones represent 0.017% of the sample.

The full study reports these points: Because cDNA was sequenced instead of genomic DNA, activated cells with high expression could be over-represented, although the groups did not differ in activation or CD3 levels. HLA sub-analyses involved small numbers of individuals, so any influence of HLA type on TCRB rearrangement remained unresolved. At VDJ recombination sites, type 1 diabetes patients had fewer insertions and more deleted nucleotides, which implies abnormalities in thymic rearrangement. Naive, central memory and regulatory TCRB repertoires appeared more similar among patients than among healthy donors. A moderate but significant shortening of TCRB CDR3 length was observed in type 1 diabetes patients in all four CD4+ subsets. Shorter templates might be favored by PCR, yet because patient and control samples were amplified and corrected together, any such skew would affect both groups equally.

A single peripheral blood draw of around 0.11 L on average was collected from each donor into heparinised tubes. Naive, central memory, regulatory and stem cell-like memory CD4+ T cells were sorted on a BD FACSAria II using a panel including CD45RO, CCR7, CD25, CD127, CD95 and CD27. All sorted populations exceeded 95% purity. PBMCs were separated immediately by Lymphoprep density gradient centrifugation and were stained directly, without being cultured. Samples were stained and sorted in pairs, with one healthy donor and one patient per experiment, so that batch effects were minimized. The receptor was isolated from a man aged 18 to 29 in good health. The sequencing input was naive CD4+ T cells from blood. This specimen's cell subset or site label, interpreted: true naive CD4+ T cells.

DNA sequence: TGTGCCAGCAGCCCTCTAGCGGGACGTAACGAGCAGTACTTC. This sequence encodes CASSPLAGRNEQYF. The rearrangement combines TRBV7-9 with TRBJ2-7; the central 9 bases match TRBD2. The germline V gene (reference sequence) supplies CDR1 SEHNR and CDR2 FQNEAQ. Counted from cysteine to phenylalanine, this CDR3 has 14 amino acids. The only DNA kept is the CDR3, 42 bases in frame from the first base. V trim: 5 bases; J trim: 5 bases; unmatched bases: 7.